This TCR beta chain was identified during a study of OX40 agonist ivuxolimab in advanced cancers. General study findings and limits: Antigen specificity was not determined for the expanded peripheral T cells.

In regard to this clone: No antigen is known for it.

The J segment lost 0 bases and the V segment lost 6 bases, leaving 4 bases of the junction unmatched. Germline loops: CDR1 MNHEY, CDR2 SMNVEV (reference sequence). The CDR3 is made up of 16 amino acids. Sequencing was performed with immunoSEQ multiplex PCR; in TCRdb, only in-frame clones are kept and a portion is missing. The sample has 50,000 to 65,000 clones, roughly 86% seen once. This sequence originates from an adult with an advanced solid tumor such as melanoma, head and neck, liver or kidney cancer. The gene calls are TRBV27 and TRBJ2-6, with 8 nucleotides matching TRBD1. The sample consisted of CD4+ or CD8+ T cells sorted from blood, taken in a trial of the OX40 agonist ivuxolimab. The CDR3 region has the DNA TGTGCCAGCAGCCGGGACAGGACCTCTGGGGCCAACGTCCTGACTTTC. Translated, it gives CASSRDRTSGANVLTF.